This record concerns one TCR beta chain sequence. Antigen: not known. The primer mix had 60 Vbeta and 13 Jbeta primers. The method was immunoSEQ multiplex PCR; TCRdb's version includes in-frame clones alone and lacks a portion of them. Here the sample spans about 190,000 clones, around 79% being singletons. This record belongs to a study of cytomegalovirus exposure and HLA in healthy donors. Study-level information: The roughly 120 million unique TCR beta sequences, from 150 million to 200 million T cells, were found by an earlier analysis.

The CDR3 sequence is 14 residues long. The ends were cut back, 1 base at V and 3 bases at J, with 9 bases in the middle. Germline-derived CDR1 and CDR2 are MNHEY and SMNVEV (reference sequence). Study-wide points: Segments of the TCR beta V type were, in most cases, productive about 90% or about 30% of the time in an earlier analysis. A missense variant in DCLRE1C was later tied to TCR beta V- and J-gene trimming.

This clonotype was sampled from a woman between 50 and 59 years old in good health and CMV-seronegative. The V and J genes are TRBV27 and TRBJ2-5, with a weak D call TRBD1 (5 bases). The material sequenced was PBMCs. The CDR3 loop reads CASSLLGVEETQYF. CDR3 nucleotide sequence: TGTGCCAGCAGTTTATTAGGGGTCGAAGAGACCCAGTACTTC.